Shown below are 30 T cell receptor beta chains from a single sample sequenced in a study of blood T cells in healthy people across ages. A J-beta primer mix and a sample-barcoded 5' primer were used in a second PCR of roughly 7 to 12 cycles. TCRdb independently ran MiXCR on the 5' RACE reads; one entry per CDR3 protein. Of some 1.5 million distinct CDR3 sequences in the sample, 25% to 30% were seen once. Input material: blood. The source is a woman in her 30s in good health.

With respect to this clonotype: A junction end diverges from the germline sequence, so it may reflect a read error. The chain carries TRBV10-3 and TRBJ1-2; maybe TRBD1 (5 bases). This CDR3 spans 13 amino acids. CDR1 and CDR2 (germline): ENHRY, SYGVKD. The CDR3 region has the DNA TGTGTCATCAGCGTGGGGCAGGACTATGGCTACACCTTC. Translated, it gives CVISVGQDYGYTF.

This clonotype was seen ten or more times. The V call is TRBV29-1, the J call TRBJ2-5; TRBD2 agrees at 8 bases. V was clipped by 4 bases and J by 7 bases; unmatched bases: 8. The CDR3 sequence is 13 residues long. CDR1 SQVTM and CDR2 ANQGSEA come from the germline V gene. The chain's CDR3 is CSVASGRWVTQYF. DNA of the CDR3: TGCAGCGTTGCCAGCGGGAGATGGGTGACCCAGTACTTC.

Many counts were recorded for this clonotype. This sequence joins TRBV29-1 and TRBJ2-1; D gene unclear. The V end was cut by 6 bases, the J end by 7 bases, with 16 bases between. Germline V gene lookup returns CDR1 SQVTM and CDR2 ANQGSEA. CDR3 length equals 13 residues. The CDR3 loop is CSVKGIMENEQFF. The CDR3 coding sequence is TGCAGCGTCAAAGGAATTATGGAGAATGAGCAGTTCTTC.

The CDR3 spells CASSAGSGNQPQHF. In DNA form, the CDR3 reads TGTGCCAGCAGCGCGGGTTCAGGCAATCAGCCCCAGCATTTT. This rearrangement joins TRBV9 to TRBJ1-5; D remains ambiguous. The V end lost 3 bases, the J end lost 2 bases, and 9 bases lay between the germline ends. The CDR3 length is 14 residues. CDR1 is SGDLS and CDR2 is YYNGEE in the germline V gene.

As regards this clonotype: At one end the junction does not follow the germline gene, possibly because of a read error. The J gene is TRBJ2-1, the V gene TRBV20-1, with D possibly TRBD1 on 6 matching bases. Germline loops: CDR1 DFQATT, CDR2 SNEGSKA (reference sequence). CDR3 length: 15 amino acids. The CDR3 is CSARDTGRTHNERFF. The CDR3 DNA reads as TGCAGTGCTAGAGACACAGGGAGAACCCACAATGAGCGGTTCTTC.

V usage is TRBV7-9 and J usage is TRBJ1-5, with TRBD1 as a possible D gene (5 bases). This CDR3 region has 15 residues. CDR1 is SEHNR and CDR2 is FQNEAQ in the germline V gene (reference sequence). V was pared by 3 bases and J by 7 bases, with 16 bases between. CDR3 loop: CASSFWTDKDQPQHF. DNA for the CDR3: TGTGCCAGCAGCTTTTGGACGGACAAGGACCAGCCCCAGCATTTT.

CDR3 amino acids: CASRDRVANYGYTF. The CDR3 DNA sequence: TGTGCCAGCAGAGACAGGGTTGCAAACTATGGCTACACCTTC. This chain uses TRBV28 with TRBJ1-2, with 7 bases identical to TRBD1. CDR1 is MDHEN and CDR2 is SYDVKM in the germline V gene. Germline trimming cut 6 bases from V and 2 bases from J; bases unmatched to any gene: 6. This CDR3 is 14 amino acids long.

The chain recombines TRBV10-3 with TRBJ2-3; D perhaps matches TRBD2 (6 bases). The V end was cut by 8 bases, the J end by 5 bases, with 20 bases between. The CDR3 is made up of 15 amino acids. Germline-derived CDR1 and CDR2 are ENHRY and SYGVKD. This chain's CDR3 is CAIAFGASEVDTQYF. The CDR3, as DNA: TGTGCCATCGCTTTTGGAGCTAGCGAGGTAGATACGCAGTATTTT.

In its sample, this clonotype was seen many times. The chain's CDR3 is CASAWRTSGGSYEQYF. The CDR3, as DNA: TGTGCCAGTGCTTGGCGGACTAGCGGGGGTTCCTACGAGCAGTACTTC. V is TRBV6-2 or TRBV6-3 and J is TRBJ2-7; TRBD2 agrees at 13 bases. The CDR3 is 16 residues long. Germline CDR1 MNHEY, CDR2 SVGEGT. J gave up 1 base and V 9 bases, and 9 bases lay outside the gene matches.

The chain joins TRBV6-5 to TRBJ2-5, with D tentatively TRBD1 or TRBD2 (5 bases each). Trimming shortened V by 0 bases and J by 12 bases, and 14 bases separated the two germline ends. This CDR3 comprises 13 residues. Germline V gene lookup returns CDR1 MNHEY and CDR2 SVGAGI. CDR3 in DNA: TGTGCCAGCAGTTACTCAGAGGGGCGTCTTGAGTACTTC. This sequence encodes CASSYSEGRLEYF.

In its sample, this clonotype was seen many times. V usage is TRBV6-6 and J usage is TRBJ2-6; D is ambiguous. CDR1 is MNHNY and CDR2 is SVGAGI in the germline V gene (reference sequence). The V end was cut by 7 bases, the J end by 3 bases, with 13 bases between. The CDR3 spans 15 residues. Here the CDR3 DNA reads TGTGCCAGCACCCCTCGTAAAGATGGGGCCAACGTCCTGACTTTC. It yields the protein CASTPRKDGANVLTF.

Note on this clonotype: Mismatch with germline at one junction end may stem from a read error. The genes are TRBV5-6 and TRBJ2-1, with 8 bases fitting TRBD1. Germline V gives CDR1 SGHDT, CDR2 YYEEEE. This CDR3 has 14 residues. The CDR3 spells CAGSSGQGTNEQFF. CDR3 sequence (DNA): TGTGCCGGCAGCTCAGGACAGGGTACAAATGAGCAGTTCTTC. The entire variable domain, with the rest obtained from reference TRBV5-6 and TRBJ2-1, is as follows: DAGVTQSPTHLIKTRGQQVTLRCSPKSGHDTVSWYQQALGQGPQFIFQYYEEEERQRGNFPDRFSGHQFPNYSSELNVNALLLGDSALYLCAGSSGQGTNEQFFGPGTRLTVL.

The chain has TRBV20-1 and TRBJ2-7; D might be TRBD1 or TRBD2, each matching 6 bases. Germline assignment: CDR1 DFQATT and CDR2 SNEGSKA (reference sequence). V gave up 1 base and J gave up 7 bases, with 17 bases separating them. The CDR3 runs 14 residues. The CDR3: CSARVGGPQREQYF. The CDR3 DNA is TGCAGTGCTAGAGTTGGGGGGCCCCAGAGGGAGCAGTACTTC.

The genes are TRBV9 and TRBJ1-2; D is unclear. Germline CDR1 is SGDLS and CDR2 is YYNGEE. The CDR3 has 13 residues. V was cut by 4 bases and J by 2 bases, with 9 bases left in between. In DNA form, the CDR3 reads TGTGCCAGCAGCAACGACGGCAACTATGGCTACACCTTC. It codes for CASSNDGNYGYTF.

This clonotype has just a few counts. This sequence joins TRBV7-9 and TRBJ2-3; D is possibly TRBD2 (6 bases). The germline V gene encodes CDR1 SEHNR and CDR2 FQNEAQ (reference sequence). The CDR3 extends over 15 amino acids. Trimming took off 5 bases at V and 5 bases at J, with 17 bases between the two ends. For the CDR3, the DNA is TGTGCCAGCAGCCCCCGCGGGCGAGCGGGAGATACGCAGTATTTT. Amino acids: CASSPRGRAGDTQYF.

This clonotype was counted only a few times. It may be a read error: a sequence one base away is much more abundant. The chain uses TRBV4-1 and TRBJ2-5; 8 bases line up with TRBD1. The CDR3 runs to 17 residues. With 2 bases clipped from V and 11 bases from J, the junction kept 19 bases outside the gene matches. Germline V gene data show CDR1 as MGHRA and CDR2 as YSYEKL. This CDR3 reads CASSQPRGRAGGYEQYF. The CDR3 region has the DNA TGCGCCAGCAGCCAACCAAGGGGCAGGGCAGGGGGCTATGAGCAGTACTTC.

There are a few counts of this clonotype. The rearrangement uses TRBV20-1 and TRBJ2-5; D gene unclear. The DNA matches TRBJ2-7 better at its end, which makes the J call doubtful. The CDR3 consists of 12 residues. CDR1 is DFQATT and CDR2 is SNEGSKA in the germline V gene (reference sequence). Here the CDR3 reads CSARSQTYEQYF. DNA of the CDR3: TGCAGTGCTAGATCTCAGACATACGAGCAGTACTTC.

The V call is TRBV5-1, the J call TRBJ2-2; D could derive from TRBD1 or TRBD2 (6 bases each). From germline, CDR1 is SGHRS and CDR2 YFSETQ. Trimming pared 5 bases from V and 3 bases from J, leaving 8 bases between. The CDR3 spans 13 residues. CDR3 DNA sequence: TGCGCCAGCAGGAGGGGGGACACCGGGGAGCTGTTTTTT. This codes for CASRRGDTGELFF.

V gene TRBV12-3 or TRBV12-4 combines with J gene TRBJ1-1; 7 bases align to TRBD1. V lost 8 bases, J lost 10 bases, and 13 bases stayed unmatched. This CDR3 has 13 residues. CDR3 in DNA: TGTGCCAGCGAGAAATCAACAGGGGACCGAGCTTTCTTT. Translation: CASEKSTGDRAFF.

This clonotype was picked up a small number of times. The chain carries TRBV29-1 and TRBJ2-3; 9 bases match TRBD2. The trim removed 4 bases at V and 6 bases at J, leaving 5 bases unmatched. The germline CDR1 and CDR2 sequences are SQVTM and ANQGSEA. The CDR3 length is 13 residues. CDR3 region: CSVGLRGGDTQYF. The CDR3 DNA is TGCAGCGTTGGGCTGCGGGGGGGCGATACGCAGTATTTT.

Only one count was recorded for this clonotype. The chain joins TRBV2 to TRBJ2-7, with TRBD1 as a possible D gene (7 bases). This CDR3 has 13 residues. Germline V gene sequence: CDR1 SNHLY, CDR2 FYNNEI. V lost 6 bases and J lost 2, with 11 bases in between. CDR3 nucleotides: TGTGCCAGCAGGGGCAGGGGGGCCTACGAGCAGTACTTC. Its protein is CASRGRGAYEQYF.

In this sample, this clonotype turned up many times. The J gene is TRBJ2-4, the V gene TRBV30; no firm D call. Trimming stripped 2 bases from V and 0 bases from J, with 5 bases between. Germline V gene sequence: CDR1 GTSNPN, CDR2 SVGIG (reference sequence). This CDR3 has 13 amino acids. The CDR3 spells CAWSTLAKNIQYF. Here the CDR3 DNA reads TGTGCCTGGAGTACACTAGCCAAAAACATTCAGTACTTC.

This clonotype was seen many times. This chain links TRBV7-2 with TRBJ2-4; 7 bases agree with TRBD2. The germline gives CDR1 SGHTA, CDR2 FQGNSA. Unmatched junction bases numbered 4, after V lost 3 bases and J lost 8 bases. The length of the CDR3 is 13 residues. CDR3 loop: CASSFREGDIQYF. For the CDR3, the DNA is TGTGCCAGCAGCTTCAGGGAGGGTGACATTCAGTACTTC.

This clonotype was counted ten times or more. The CDR3: CASSRGGHQQETQYF. CDR3 sequence (DNA): TGTGCCAGCAGCCGGGGGGGACACCAGCAAGAGACCCAGTACTTC. The genes are TRBV7-2 and TRBJ2-5; 8 bases fit TRBD2. Germline trimming cut 5 bases from V and 2 bases from J; bases unmatched to any gene: 7. This CDR3 contains 15 residues. CDR1 and CDR2 from the germline V gene are SGHTA and FQGNSA.

This clonotype was counted a few times. The rearrangement joins TRBV20-1 to TRBJ2-3; 8 bases fit TRBD2. CDR3 size: 15 residues. Germline V gives CDR1 DFQATT, CDR2 SNEGSKA (reference sequence). With 3 bases clipped from V and 6 bases from J, the junction kept 11 bases outside the gene matches. The CDR3 sequence is CSARVRREVSDTQYF. The CDR3 DNA reads as TGCAGTGCTAGGGTGCGGCGGGAGGTCTCGGATACGCAGTATTTT.

There are a few counts of this clonotype. V and J are TRBV27 and TRBJ1-5, with no clear D. The CDR3 length is 13 residues. V shed 5 bases and J shed 5 bases, with 10 bases lying between them. Germline V gives CDR1 MNHEY, CDR2 SMNVEV (reference sequence). DNA for the CDR3: TGTGCCAGCAGTGAAACAGATTATCAGCCCCAGCATTTT. Protein sequence: CASSETDYQPQHF.

The chain employs TRBV20-1 and TRBJ2-5; 13 nucleotides align to TRBD2. V lost 0 bases to trimming and J lost 7 bases; unmatched junction nucleotides: 11. The CDR3 has 17 residues. Germline lookup yields CDR1 DFQATT and CDR2 SNEGSKA (reference sequence). This chain's CDR3 is CSARDDTSGRADVTQYF. The CDR3 DNA is TGCAGTGCTAGAGACGATACTAGCGGGAGGGCCGACGTGACCCAGTACTTC.

This clonotype was observed a handful of times. The gene calls are TRBV10-3 and TRBJ2-1, with D uncertain. The CDR3 covers 11 residues. Germline V lookup: CDR1 ENHRY, CDR2 SYGVKD. V was clipped by 6 bases and J by 8 bases, with 8 bases between them. The CDR3 DNA reads TGTGCCATCAGGTCTCGGGATGAGCAGTTCTTC. This gives the protein CAIRSRDEQFF.

This clonotype turned up a few times. The V and J genes are TRBV6-2 or TRBV6-3 and TRBJ2-2; no clear D. CDR1 is MNHEY and CDR2 is SVGEGT in the germline V gene. The CDR3 is 13 residues long. V lost 6 bases and J lost 4, with 9 bases in between. For the CDR3, the DNA is TGTGCCAGCAGCTCACTTGCCACCGGGGAGCTGTTTTTT. Its protein is CASSSLATGELFF.

This clonotype has a handful of counts. This chain joins TRBV28 and TRBJ2-7; D gene uncertain. V lost 3 bases and J 0 bases, leaving 12 bases between the germline ends. The CDR3 runs 15 residues. CDR1 and CDR2 (germline): MDHEN, SYDVKM. As DNA, the CDR3 is TGTGCCAGCAGTTTGGGTTACCGGAGCTCCTACGAGCAGTACTTC. Translation: CASSLGYRSSYEQYF. The full variable domain, completed using reference TRBV28 and TRBJ2-7, is DVKVTQSSRYLVKRTGEKVFLECVQDMDHENMFWYRQDPGLGLRLIYFSYDVKMKEKGDIPEGYSVSREKKERFSLILESASTNQTSMYLCASSLGYRSSYEQYFGPGTRLTVT.